Listed below are T cell receptor beta chains from one sample, sequenced in a study of the immune and genomic landscape of osteosarcoma. Repertoires were generated with immunoSEQ multiplex PCR, while TCRdb's copy carries only in-frame clones and drops some. This sample carries several thousand clones, around 66% of them seen once, and the ten largest clones take roughly a sixth. Sequences were obtained from osteosarcoma tumor tissue from the femur. Source of these receptors: a human donor with osteosarcoma. The CDR3 runs from the conserved cysteine through the conserved F or W. The D gene is left open where the match is weak. Part of the rows lack a size; the others show once, few, many or a class for expanded clones.

-	TRBD2	TRBV7-3	TRBJ2-3	CASSPGLAVSTDTQYF	TGTGCCAGCAGCCCCGGACTAGCGGTTAGCACAGATACGCAGTATTTT
-	TRBD2	TRBV9	TRBJ2-2	CASSVGPSGILTGELFF	TGTGCCAGCAGCGTGGGGCCTAGCGGGATACTCACCGGGGAGCTGTTTTTT
-	-	TRBV29-1	TRBJ2-7	CSVGVGWVYEQYF	TGCAGCGTTGGAGTAGGGTGGGTATACGAGCAGTACTTC
once	TRBD2	TRBV28	TRBJ2-7	CASSPGTSGDYEQYF	TGTGCCAGCAGTCCCGGGACTAGCGGAGACTACGAGCAGTACTTC
-	-	TRBV6-1	TRBJ1-5	CASSGYLSNQPQHF	TGTGCCAGCAGCGGGTATCTGAGCAATCAGCCCCAGCATTTT
-	-	TRBV30	TRBJ2-2	CAWSVMASSLRGELFF	TGTGCCTGGAGTGTGATGGCATCATCCCTGAGGGGGGAGCTGTTTTTT
-	-	TRBV28	TRBJ1-1	CASRSTAMNTEAFF	TGTGCCAGCAGGTCGACAGCGATGAACACTGAAGCTTTCTTT
-	-	TRBV18	TRBJ2-7	CASSPRSSYEQYF	TGTGCCAGCTCACCACGCAGCTCCTACGAGCAGTACTTC
large	-	TRBV6-6	TRBJ1-1	CASTHGTEAFF	TGTGCCAGCACCCACGGTACTGAAGCTTTCTTT
-	-	TRBV13	TRBJ2-1	CASSLGLGLNNEQFF	TGTGCCAGCAGCTTAGGACTAGGATTGAACAATGAGCAGTTCTTC
-	-	TRBV21-1	TRBJ2-5	CASRVYGRMYQETQYF	TGTGCCAGCAGAGTTTACGGGAGGATGTACCAAGAGACCCAGTACTTC
-	TRBD1	TRBV7-3	TRBJ2-2	CASSFGGQGATGELFF	TGTGCCAGCAGCTTCGGCGGGCAGGGGGCTACCGGGGAGCTGTTTTTT
-	-	TRBV5-6	TRBJ2-1	CASSLDRGATYNEQFF	TGTGCCAGCAGCCTGGACAGAGGGGCAACATACAATGAGCAGTTCTTC
-	TRBD2	TRBV5-6	TRBJ2-1	CASSLVGTSGWNEQFF	TGTGCCAGCAGCTTGGTGGGGACTAGCGGGTGGAATGAGCAGTTCTTC
-	TRBD2	TRBV19	TRBJ2-2	CASSIALGLATGELFF	TGTGCCAGTAGTATAGCGTTGGGACTAGCAACCGGGGAGCTGTTTTTT
-	TRBD2	TRBV5-8	TRBJ2-7	CASSLGFGTRRAISYEQYF	TGTGCCAGCAGCTTGGGCTTCGGGACTAGGCGTGCGATCTCCTACGAGCAGTACTTC
-	-	TRBV7-3	TRBJ1-1	CASSSQANTEAFF	TGTGCCAGCAGCTCTCAGGCGAACACTGAAGCTTTCTTT
-	TRBD2	TRBV18	TRBJ2-3	CASSPSMAGATDTQYF	TGTGCCAGCTCACCAAGTATGGCGGGAGCCACAGATACGCAGTATTTT
-	-	TRBV28	TRBJ2-1	CASSLSSSDYNEQFF	TGTGCCAGCAGTTTATCGAGTTCGGACTACAATGAGCAGTTCTTC
-	TRBD2	TRBV27	TRBJ2-7	CASSLKREGVGEQYF	TGTGCCAGCAGTCTCAAGCGGGAGGGGGTTGGTGAGCAGTACTTC
-	-	TRBV5-4	TRBJ2-7	CASSLGRGAIYEQYF	TGTGCCAGCAGCTTGGGCAGGGGAGCAATTTACGAGCAGTACTTC
-	-	TRBV6-4	TRBJ2-1	CASSDGGPVGYNEQFF	TGTGCCAGCAGTGACGGGGGGCCAGTTGGCTACAATGAGCAGTTCTTC
once	TRBD2	TRBV5-1	TRBJ2-1	CASSSSGRIDEQFF	TGCGCCAGCAGTTCTAGCGGGAGGATCGATGAGCAGTTCTTC
-	-	TRBV18	TRBJ2-7	CASSPEADISYEQYF	TGTGCCAGCTCTCCTGAAGCAGATATCTCCTACGAGCAGTACTTC
few	TRBD1	TRBV2	TRBJ2-7	CASTMDRGPYEQYF	TGTGCCAGCACCATGGACAGGGGGCCCTACGAGCAGTACTTC
few	TRBD1	TRBV6-1	TRBJ2-6	CASSGQNDRATGANVLTF	TGTGCCAGCAGTGGCCAGAATGACAGGGCCACTGGGGCCAACGTCCTGACTTTC
-	TRBD1	TRBV6-1	TRBJ1-5	CASSENTQGDFNQPQHF	TGTGCCAGCAGTGAAAACACACAGGGGGACTTCAATCAGCCCCAGCATTTT
-	TRBD2	TRBV30	TRBJ2-7	CAWSVSGRYEQYF	TGTGCCTGGAGTGTAAGCGGGAGGTACGAGCAGTACTTC
-	TRBD1	TRBV28	TRBJ2-7	CASSSASHRGRSYEQYF	TGTGCCAGCAGTTCCGCCTCACACAGGGGGCGCAGCTACGAGCAGTACTTC
-	-	TRBV25-1	TRBJ1-6	CASSELGGWNSPLHF	TGTGCCAGCAGTGAATTGGGGGGGTGGAATTCACCCCTCCACTTT
-	-	TRBV14	TRBJ2-5	CASSQDEVQGQYQETQYF	TGTGCCAGCAGCCAAGATGAGGTGCAGGGGCAGTACCAAGAGACCCAGTACTTC
-	-	TRBV29-1	TRBJ1-1	CSASAGVGTEAFF	TGCAGCGCCTCAGCCGGGGTGGGCACTGAAGCTTTCTTT
-	-	TRBV25-1	TRBJ2-2	CASSRWGPGTGELFF	TGTGCCAGCAGCAGATGGGGGCCCGGCACCGGGGAGCTGTTTTTT
-	-	TRBV28	TRBJ2-7	CASAEGYYEQYF	TGTGCCAGCGCGGAGGGTTACTACGAGCAGTACTTC
-	-	TRBV21-1	TRBJ2-3	CASSKGTGPSTDTQYF	TGTGCCAGCAGCAAAGGTACAGGTCCTAGCACAGATACGCAGTATTTT
-	-	TRBV6-5	TRBJ2-4	CASSWGEWTKNIQYF	TGTGCCAGCAGTTGGGGCGAGTGGACCAAAAACATTCAGTACTTC
few	-	TRBV20-1	TRBJ2-1	CSGTSYNEQFF	TGCAGTGGGACGTCCTACAATGAGCAGTTCTTC
large	TRBD1	TRBV4-2	TRBJ1-5	CASSQDRDRASQPQHF	TGTGCCAGCAGCCAAGACCGGGACAGGGCTAGTCAGCCCCAGCATTTT
-	TRBD1	TRBV5-5	TRBJ2-6	CASSLGFWDSSGANVLTF	TGTGCCAGCAGCTTGGGCTTTTGGGACAGCTCTGGGGCCAACGTCCTGACTTTC
-	TRBD2	TRBV4-2	TRBJ2-4	CASSQESGTRAMVQYF	TGTGCCAGCAGCCAGGAATCCGGGACTAGGGCCATGGTTCAGTACTTC
-	-	TRBV11-2	TRBJ2-7	CASSFGTDGALYEQYF	TGTGCCAGCAGCTTCGGGACGGACGGGGCCCTGTACGAGCAGTACTTC
-	-	TRBV7-8	TRBJ2-7	CASSFTDSYEQYF	TGTGCCAGCAGCTTTACTGACTCCTACGAGCAGTACTTC
few	TRBD1	TRBV7-8	TRBJ1-3	CASSLGGQGNTIYF	TGTGCCAGCAGCTTAGGGGGACAGGGAAACACCATATATTTT
-	-	TRBV20-1	TRBJ2-7	CSAREVYEQYF	TGCAGTGCTAGAGAGGTGTACGAGCAGTACTTC
-	-	TRBV7-9	TRBJ2-1	CASSPWGWGEDSYNEQFF	TGTGCCAGCAGCCCTTGGGGCTGGGGGGAAGACTCCTACAATGAGCAGTTCTTC
once	-	TRBV19	TRBJ1-3	CASSRDILSGNTIYF	TGTGCCAGTAGTCGGGACATACTCTCTGGAAACACCATATATTTT
-	TRBD2	TRBV9	TRBJ2-1	CASTLAESSYNEQFF	TGTGCCAGCACCCTAGCGGAAAGCTCCTACAATGAGCAGTTCTTC
-	TRBD2	TRBV6-4	TRBJ2-2	CASSERLAGRAGELFF	TGTGCCAGCAGTGAGAGATTAGCGGGAAGAGCCGGGGAGCTGTTTTTT
once	TRBD1	TRBV30	TRBJ2-7	CAWSRQGLDEQYF	TGTGCCTGGAGCCGACAGGGGTTGGACGAGCAGTACTTC
-	-	TRBV19	TRBJ2-7	CASSEGPVYEQYF	TGTGCCAGTAGTGAGGGGCCTGTCTACGAGCAGTACTTC
-	-	TRBV5-6	TRBJ2-7	CASSPRVRDPFYEQYF	TGTGCCAGCAGCCCTCGGGTCAGGGATCCATTCTACGAGCAGTACTTC
-	-	TRBV7-4	TRBJ2-7	CASSPTFTSYEQYF	TGTGCCAGCAGCCCGACTTTTACCTCCTACGAGCAGTACTTC
-	-	TRBV5-4	TRBJ1-6	CASSDLPGDHSPLHF	TGTGCCAGCAGCGATCTACCGGGAGACCATTCACCCCTCCACTTT
-	-	TRBV6-6	TRBJ2-5	CASSQGFGDLETQYF	TGTGCCAGCAGTCAGGGGTTCGGGGATCTGGAGACCCAGTACTTC
few	-	TRBV30	TRBJ1-5	CAWSVEWGAGNQPQHF	TGTGCCTGGAGTGTGGAGTGGGGGGCAGGCAATCAGCCCCAGCATTTT
-	-	TRBV29-1	TRBJ1-2	CSVVGTDPNYGYTF	TGCAGCGTTGTTGGAACGGACCCTAACTATGGCTACACCTTC
-	TRBD1	TRBV11-3	TRBJ2-1	CASSLRTGGGQFF	TGTGCCAGCAGCCTAAGGACAGGGGGCGGGCAGTTCTTC
-	-	TRBV6-1	TRBJ2-7	CASSEGLLSYEQYF	TGTGCCAGCAGTGAGGGACTTCTTTCCTACGAGCAGTACTTC
-	-	TRBV5-6	TRBJ2-3	CASSLRGTDTQYF	TGTGCCAGCAGCCTTCGGGGCACAGATACGCAGTATTTT
-	-	TRBV7-8	TRBJ1-5	CASSLVHFRGWFSNQPQHF	TGTGCCAGCAGCTTAGTACATTTTCGAGGGTGGTTTAGCAATCAGCCCCAGCATTTT